This is a list of T cell receptor beta chains from one sample in a study of blood T cell repertoires in COVID-19. Produced via immunoSEQ multiplex PCR; TCRdb's table is partial and in-frame only. The sample comprises around 88,000 clones, about 84% of which are singletons, and 4% to 5.5% rests with the top ten. Input material: peripheral blood. The receptors originated from a man aged 55 to 70 with acute or convalescent COVID-19. Both conserved end residues are part of each CDR3. D genes are given only for firm matches. For some rows the clone size is stated as once, few or many, or as a class when expanded; others skip it.

V gene	clone size	J gene	D gene	CDR3 protein	CDR3 DNA
TRBV7-9	few	TRBJ1-5	TRBD1	CASSPTGMSIQPQHF	TGTGCCAGCAGCCCGACAGGGATGTCCATTCAGCCCCAGCATTTT
TRBV7-9	-	TRBJ2-7	-	CASSLLDSSYEQYF	TGTGCCAGCAGCTTATTGGACAGCTCCTACGAGCAGTACTTC
TRBV5-6	-	TRBJ1-2	-	CASSLTREWDRLGYTF	TGTGCCAGCAGCTTGACGCGGGAATGGGACCGGCTTGGCTACACCTTC
TRBV10-3	-	TRBJ2-1	TRBD2	CAISLFASGSNEQFF	TGTGCCATCAGTTTGTTCGCTAGCGGGAGCAATGAGCAGTTCTTC
TRBV10-3	-	TRBJ2-2	TRBD2	CAIRGLAGIATGELFF	TGTGCCATCAGAGGACTAGCGGGGATCGCCACCGGGGAGCTGTTTTTT
TRBV9	-	TRBJ2-2	-	CASRMYSNTGELFF	TGTGCCAGCAGAATGTACAGCAACACCGGGGAGCTGTTTTTT
TRBV7-2	-	TRBJ2-7	-	CASSAGEYEQYF	TGTGCCAGCAGCGCCGGGGAATACGAGCAGTACTTC
TRBV4-3	-	TRBJ1-5	-	CASSQEEGNQPQHF	TGCGCCAGCAGCCAGGAGGAGGGGAATCAGCCCCAGCATTTT
TRBV11-2	-	TRBJ2-3	TRBD2	CASSLYSGSVDTQYF	TGTGCCAGCAGCTTATATAGCGGGAGTGTAGATACGCAGTATTTT
TRBV6-2/TRBV6-3	-	TRBJ2-3	-	CASSQTGFDTQYF	TGTGCCAGCAGTCAAACAGGGTTCGATACGCAGTATTTT
TRBV19	-	TRBJ2-1	TRBD1	CASRAGGVYNEQFF	TGTGCCAGTAGGGCAGGGGGAGTCTACAATGAGCAGTTCTTC
TRBV2	once	TRBJ1-2	TRBD1	CASSEGTGGVKDYGYTF	TGTGCCAGCAGTGAAGGGACAGGGGGTGTGAAGGACTATGGCTACACCTTC
TRBV7-9	once	TRBJ2-7	TRBD1	CAGQGQGYEQYF	TGTGCCGGGCAAGGACAGGGCTACGAGCAGTACTTC
TRBV5-4	-	TRBJ2-2	TRBD2	CASSLREGGELFF	TGTGCCAGCAGCCTGAGGGAGGGAGGGGAGCTGTTTTTT
TRBV18	-	TRBJ1-1	-	CASSPSQAPAEAFF	TGTGCCAGCTCACCATCGCAGGCGCCGGCTGAAGCTTTCTTT
TRBV6-5	-	TRBJ1-1	-	CASSTPGEGTEAFF	TGTGCCAGCAGTACCCCGGGGGAGGGCACTGAAGCTTTCTTT
TRBV6-1	-	TRBJ2-1	TRBD2	CASSVAGGGNEQFF	TGTGCCAGCAGTGTAGCGGGGGGAGGGAATGAGCAGTTCTTC
TRBV5-6	-	TRBJ1-1	-	CASSYDRDTEAFF	TGTGCCAGCAGCTATGACAGAGACACTGAAGCTTTCTTT
TRBV5-4	-	TRBJ2-7	-	CASSAGTHPSSSYEQYF	TGTGCCAGCAGCGCCGGGACACACCCGTCGAGCTCCTACGAGCAGTACTTC
TRBV7-2	-	TRBJ1-6	-	CASSPRGSYNSPLHF	TGTGCCAGCAGCCCCCGGGGCTCCTATAATTCACCCCTCCACTTT
TRBV9	-	TRBJ2-5	TRBD2	CASSVAGLAGGMETQYF	TGTGCCAGCAGCGTAGCCGGTCTAGCGGGAGGAATGGAGACCCAGTACTTC
TRBV9	-	TRBJ1-1	-	CASSINVGGTEAFF	TGTGCCAGCAGCATCAATGTGGGGGGGACTGAAGCTTTCTTT
TRBV29-1	once	TRBJ1-1	-	CSVLTRNTEAFF	TGCAGCGTTCTCACAAGGAACACTGAAGCTTTCTTT
TRBV11-2	-	TRBJ2-3	TRBD2	CASSPTSGGTNTQYF	TGTGCCAGCAGCCCGACTAGCGGGGGCACAAATACGCAGTATTTT
TRBV7-9	-	TRBJ2-7	-	CASSLSASYEQYF	TGTGCCAGCAGCTTAAGCGCTTCCTACGAGCAGTACTTC
TRBV6-5	-	TRBJ1-1	-	CASSYSGITGNTEAFF	TGTGCCAGCAGTTACTCGGGGATAACAGGGAACACTGAAGCTTTCTTT
TRBV11-2	-	TRBJ2-5	-	CASSLAGETQYF	TGTGCCAGCAGCTTAGCAGGGGAGACCCAGTACTTC
TRBV3-1/TRBV3-2	few	TRBJ1-2	-	CASSQVHGYTF	TGTGCCAGCAGCCAAGTACACGGCTACACCTTC
TRBV9	-	TRBJ2-7	-	CASLLLNQHRHYEQYF	TGTGCCAGCCTACTCCTAAACCAGCACAGGCACTACGAGCAGTACTTC
TRBV19	-	TRBJ2-1	-	CASSTLPQGDEQFF	TGTGCCAGTAGTACGCTCCCACAGGGCGATGAGCAGTTCTTC
TRBV27	-	TRBJ2-7	TRBD2	CASSFGGSSYEQYF	TGTGCCAGCAGTTTCGGCGGGAGTTCCTACGAGCAGTACTTC
TRBV28	-	TRBJ1-5	-	CASSRSIGRGNQPQHF	TGTGCCAGCAGTCGATCGATCGGGAGGGGTAATCAGCCCCAGCATTTT
TRBV3-1/TRBV3-2	-	TRBJ2-5	TRBD2	CASSQARTSGGPETQYF	TGTGCCAGCAGCCAAGCCAGGACTAGCGGGGGGCCGGAGACCCAGTACTTC
TRBV6-2/TRBV6-3	-	TRBJ1-2	TRBD1	CASSLTGYGGYTF	TGTGCCAGCAGCTTGACAGGGTATGGTGGCTACACCTTC
TRBV9	-	TRBJ2-3	-	CASSLRLGSDTQYF	TGTGCCAGCAGCTTACGACTAGGCTCAGATACGCAGTATTTT
TRBV11-2	-	TRBJ2-7	TRBD1	CASSPQGRRYEQYF	TGTGCCAGCAGCCCACAGGGGAGAAGGTACGAGCAGTACTTC
TRBV6-5	-	TRBJ2-3	-	CASRWSRGDTQYF	TGTGCCAGCAGGTGGTCCCGGGGGGATACGCAGTATTTT
TRBV5-4	once	TRBJ2-7	TRBD2	CASSLDPGGLAGAVYEQYF	TGTGCCAGCAGCTTGGATCCAGGGGGACTAGCGGGAGCCGTCTACGAGCAGTACTTC